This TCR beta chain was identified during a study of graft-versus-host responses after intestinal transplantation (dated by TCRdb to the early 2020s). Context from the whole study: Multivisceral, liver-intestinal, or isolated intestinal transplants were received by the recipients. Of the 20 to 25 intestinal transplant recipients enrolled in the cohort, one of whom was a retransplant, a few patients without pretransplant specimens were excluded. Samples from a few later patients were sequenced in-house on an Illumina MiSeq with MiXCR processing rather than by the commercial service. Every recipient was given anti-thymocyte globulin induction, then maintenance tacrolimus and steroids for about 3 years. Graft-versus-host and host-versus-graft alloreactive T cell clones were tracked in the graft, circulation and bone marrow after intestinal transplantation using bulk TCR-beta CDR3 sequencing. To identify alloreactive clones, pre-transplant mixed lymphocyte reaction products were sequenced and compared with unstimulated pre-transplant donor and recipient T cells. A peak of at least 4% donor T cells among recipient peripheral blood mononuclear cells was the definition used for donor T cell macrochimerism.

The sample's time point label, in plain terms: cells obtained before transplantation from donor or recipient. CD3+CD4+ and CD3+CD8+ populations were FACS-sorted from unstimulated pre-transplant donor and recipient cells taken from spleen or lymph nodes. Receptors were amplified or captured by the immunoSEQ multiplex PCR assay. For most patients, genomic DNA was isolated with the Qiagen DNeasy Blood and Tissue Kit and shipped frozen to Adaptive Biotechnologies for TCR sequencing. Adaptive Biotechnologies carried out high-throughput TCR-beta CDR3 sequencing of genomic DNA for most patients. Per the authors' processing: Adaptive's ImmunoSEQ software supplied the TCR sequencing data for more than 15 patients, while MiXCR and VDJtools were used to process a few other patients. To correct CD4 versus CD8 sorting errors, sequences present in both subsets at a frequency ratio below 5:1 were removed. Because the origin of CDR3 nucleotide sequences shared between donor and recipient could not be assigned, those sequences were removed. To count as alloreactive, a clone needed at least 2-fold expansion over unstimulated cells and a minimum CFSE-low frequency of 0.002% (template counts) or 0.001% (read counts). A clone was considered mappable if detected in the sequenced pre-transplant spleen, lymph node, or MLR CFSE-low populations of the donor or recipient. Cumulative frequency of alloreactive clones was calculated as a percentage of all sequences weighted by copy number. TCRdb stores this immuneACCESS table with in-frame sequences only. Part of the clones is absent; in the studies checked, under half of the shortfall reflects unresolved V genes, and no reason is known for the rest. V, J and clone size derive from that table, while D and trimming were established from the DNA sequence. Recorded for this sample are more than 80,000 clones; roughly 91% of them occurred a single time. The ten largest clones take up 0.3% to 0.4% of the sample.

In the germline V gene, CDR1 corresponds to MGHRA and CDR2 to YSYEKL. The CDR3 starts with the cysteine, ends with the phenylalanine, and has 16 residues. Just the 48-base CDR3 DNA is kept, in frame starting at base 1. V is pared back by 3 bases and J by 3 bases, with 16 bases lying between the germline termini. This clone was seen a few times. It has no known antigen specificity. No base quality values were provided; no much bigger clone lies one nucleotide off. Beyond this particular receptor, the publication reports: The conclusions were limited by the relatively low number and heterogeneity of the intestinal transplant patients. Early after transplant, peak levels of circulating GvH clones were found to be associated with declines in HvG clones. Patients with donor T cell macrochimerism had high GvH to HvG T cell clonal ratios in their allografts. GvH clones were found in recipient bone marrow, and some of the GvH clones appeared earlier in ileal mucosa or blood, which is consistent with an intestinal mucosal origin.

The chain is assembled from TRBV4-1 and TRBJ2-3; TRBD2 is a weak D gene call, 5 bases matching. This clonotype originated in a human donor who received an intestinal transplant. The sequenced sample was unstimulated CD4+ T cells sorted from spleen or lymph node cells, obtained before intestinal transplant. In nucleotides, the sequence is TGCGCCAGCAGCCACGATGCACGGGGTAGGACAGATACGCAGTATTTT. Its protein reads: CASSHDARGRTDTQYF.